This T cell receptor (beta chain) was sequenced during a study of blood T cell repertoires in COVID-19. With V trimmed by 0 bases and J by 2 bases, 4 bases remained unmatched. Germline assignment: CDR1 SGDLS and CDR2 YYNGEE. The CDR3 sequence is 16 residues long. Profiled with immunoSEQ multiplex PCR; TCRdb holds only in-frame clones, not every one. The data contain approximately 170,000 clones, roughly 84% of them singletons. Sequencing was performed on peripheral blood. This chain joins TRBV9 and TRBJ2-7; 11 nucleotides agree with TRBD2. This sequence originates from a man of 80 years or more with COVID-19, enrolled during active disease. CDR3 region: CASSVELAGAPYEQYF. In DNA, the CDR3 is TGTGCCAGCAGCGTAGAACTAGCGGGGGCCCCCTACGAGCAGTACTTC.